The entry below gives a single TCR beta chain sequence along with its context. Only in-frame clones appear in the TCRdb table, and some are missing; sequencing was by immunoSEQ multiplex PCR. The sample consists of over a million clones, more than 95% of them appearing once. V shed 0 bases and J 6 bases; nucleotides not matched to a gene: 14. The CDR3 loop spans 17 amino acids. Germline V gene data show CDR1 as MGHRA and CDR2 as YSYEKL. The data derive from a study of shared clonotypes between healthy human individuals. V usage is TRBV4-1 and J usage is TRBJ2-7, with 7 bases matching TRBD2. The sample was naive CD4+ T cells sorted from blood. The subset: CD45RA+ positively selected. This sequence originates from a man aged 25 to 45 in good health. CDR3 sequence: CASSQDWGGSHRLEQYF. CDR3 sequence (DNA): TGCGCCAGCAGCCAAGATTGGGGGGGGTCCCACCGTCTCGAGCAGTACTTC.